This TCR beta chain emerged from a study of blood T cells in healthy people across ages. V shed 6 bases, J shed 1 base, and the junction held 29 bases outside the gene matches. Germline assignment: CDR1 LGHNA and CDR2 YNFKEQ. This CDR3 contains 23 residues. Study-wide results and limits: Whereas aged donors had fewer naive CD4+ cells, long-lived donors had more of them and higher diversity.

Together with a sample-barcoded 5' primer, a J-beta primer mix was included in a second PCR lasting about 6 to 11 cycles. TCRdb reprocessed the 5' RACE reads with MiXCR, giving one entry per CDR3 protein. Among some 1 million distinct CDR3 sequences listed, 45% were seen once. Donors gave roughly 10 milliliters of peripheral blood apiece. Turning to this clonotype: Its antigen is unknown.

The V and J genes are TRBV4-2 and TRBJ1-5; TRBD1 matches at 8 bases. The sequencing sample was made of blood. This TCR was recovered from a woman aged 55-75 years in good health. CDR3: CASRKTQGGVIRNVRLSNQPQHF. As DNA, the CDR3 is TGTGCCAGCAGAAAGACACAGGGGGGCGTAATAAGGAACGTAAGGTTGAGCAATCAGCCCCAGCATTTT.